Shown below are 5 T cell receptor beta chains from a single sample sequenced in a study of beta chain features in type 1 diabetes. Regarding the study as a whole: Moderate but significant shortening of TCRB CDR3s was recorded in all four CD4+ subsets from Type 1 diabetes patients.

The authors reverse transcribed all of the isolated RNA, so sequencing captured expressed TCRB transcripts. The assay was immunoSEQ multiplex PCR, and TCRdb's table has in-frame clones only and misses some. The sample holds about 150,000 clones, about a tenth seen once. These TCRs' antigens remain unknown. Sequenced sample: central memory CD4+ T cells from blood. The receptors come from a man aged 30-40 years with type 1 diabetes.

This clone was observed a handful of times. This chain links TRBV29-1 with TRBJ2-3; TRBD2 might be the D (5 bases). V was cut by 6 bases and J by 1 base, with 23 bases left in between. The CDR3 runs 17 residues. CDR1 is SQVTM, CDR2 ANQGSEA, per germline. The CDR3 DNA reads as TGCAGCGTATGCTTGGGAGCGCCAGTTGGGGGCACAGATACGCAGTATTTT. Its protein product is CSVCLGAPVGGTDTQYF.

This clone came up a few times. CDR3 nucleotides: TGCGCCAGCAGCCAATCCCTCGGGTCCGTTGGCTACACCTTC. Its translation: CASSQSLGSVGYTF. The chain has TRBV4-1 and TRBJ1-2; D unresolved. CDR3 length: 14 residues. With 2 bases removed from V and 7 bases from J, the gap between germline ends came to 14 bases. Germline values: CDR1 MGHRA, CDR2 YSYEKL.

The V and J genes are TRBV27 and TRBJ2-3, with no clear D. V was trimmed by 5 bases and J by 2 bases, leaving 14 bases between them. This CDR3 spans 15 amino acids. The germline V gene encodes CDR1 MNHEY and CDR2 SMNVEV (reference sequence). In nucleotides, the CDR3 is TGTGCCAGCAGTCCCTTTGCGAGACTCACAGATACGCAGTATTTT. Its protein is CASSPFARLTDTQYF.

This clone was picked up a small number of times. This sequence joins TRBV5-6 and TRBJ2-1, with 8 bases that match TRBD2. This CDR3 is 12 amino acids long. Germline CDR1 and CDR2: SGHDT and YYEEEE. V trimming: 3 bases; J trimming: 13 bases; junction bases outside the gene matches: 6. The CDR3: CASSSTAGVQFF. The CDR3 nucleotides read TGTGCCAGCAGCTCCACAGCGGGAGTTCAGTTCTTC.

This clone was seen more than once but under ten times. V gene TRBV6-1 combines with J gene TRBJ1-2; 7 bases fit TRBD1. This CDR3 has 15 amino acids. With V trimmed by 6 bases and J by 3 bases, 10 bases remained unmatched. Per germline, CDR1 MNHNS and CDR2 SASEGT. Here the CDR3 DNA reads TGTGCCAGCAGCCTGGACAGGAATCCTTACTATGGCTACACCTTC. Its translation is CASSLDRNPYYGYTF.